These 20 T cell receptor beta chains were sequenced from one sample in a study of T-cell memory formation after mild COVID-19. TCRdb reprocessed the 5' RACE reads via MiXCR and lists one record per CDR3 protein. The sample consists of approximately 82,000 distinct CDR3 sequences, 9.5% to 15% of them appearing once. Sequencing was carried out using PBMCs or a T cell subset sorted from them (not recorded which). The receptors were sampled from a man aged 18 to 30 who had mild COVID-19 (a few samples of this study predate the infection). Cell type and time point are not known.

The chain combines TRBV4-3 with TRBJ2-5; D ambiguous. The germline V and J ends were trimmed by 1 base and 5 bases, with 8 bases remaining between them. Germline CDR1 is LGHNA and CDR2 is YSLEER. The CDR3 is 13 amino acids. This chain's CDR3 is CASSQVVGETQYF. The CDR3 coding sequence is TGCGCCAGCAGCCAAGTAGTTGGTGAGACCCAGTACTTC.

The gene calls are TRBV9 and TRBJ2-2, with D unresolved. CDR1 and CDR2 from the germline V gene are SGDLS and YYNGEE. Deletions cut 2 bases from V and 2 bases from J, with 7 bases between. The CDR3 totals 14 residues. CDR3 nucleotides: TGTGCCAGCAGCGTGGGTCAAAACACCGGGGAGCTGTTTTTT. Protein: CASSVGQNTGELFF.

The genes are TRBV5-4 and TRBJ1-6; tentatively, D is TRBD1 (5 bases). The germline CDR1 and CDR2 sequences are SGHNT and YYREEE (reference sequence). CDR3 length: 13 residues. Trimming pared 0 bases from V and 14 bases from J, leaving 12 bases between. The CDR3 nucleotides are TGTGCCAGCAGCTTGGAATCGGGGGGAGCCCTCCACTTT. It is translated as CASSLESGGALHF.

In its sample, this clonotype was seen many times. The chain is built from TRBV7-2 and TRBJ2-1; no definite D call. The CDR3 is made up of 13 amino acids. The germline V and J ends were trimmed by 2 bases and 5 bases, with 7 bases remaining between them. Per germline, CDR1 SGHTA and CDR2 FQGNSA. CDR3 protein: CASSLRPDNEQFF. The DNA for the CDR3 is TGTGCCAGCAGCTTAAGGCCAGACAATGAGCAGTTCTTC.

This clonotype came up a few times. The CDR3 DNA sequence: TGTGCCAGCAGCGAGGGACAGTTTAGCAATCAGCCCCAGCATTTT. Translation: CASSEGQFSNQPQHF. The chain combines TRBV9 with TRBJ1-5; 7 nucleotides agree with TRBD1. Germline loops: CDR1 SGDLS, CDR2 YYNGEE. The CDR3 spans 15 residues. Losses at the gene ends were 3 bases for V and 0 bases for J; bases not matched to a gene: 3.

The rearrangement joins TRBV4-1 to TRBJ2-3; D remains ambiguous. V lost 0 bases, J lost 6 bases, and 7 bases lay in between. The CDR3 runs 13 residues. Germline V gives CDR1 MGHRA, CDR2 YSYEKL. CDR3 nucleotides: TGCGCCAGCAGCCAAGATGCGATGGATACGCAGTATTTT. As protein: CASSQDAMDTQYF.

Regarding this clonotype: One end of the junction does not line up with germline, which may come from a read error. The chain has TRBV15 and TRBJ2-7; no definite D call. This CDR3 contains 14 residues. From germline, CDR1 is LNHNV and CDR2 YYDKDF (reference sequence). CDR3 loop: CATNRESHKEEQYF. CDR3 DNA: TGTGCCACCAACAGAGAATCCCACAAAGAAGAGCAGTACTTC. Complete variable domain (other parts from reference TRBV15 and TRBJ2-7): DAMVIQNPRYQVTQFGKPVTLSCSQTLNHNVMYWYQQKSSQAPKLLFHYYDKDFNNEADTPDNFQSRRPNTSFCFLDIRSPGLGDTAMYLCATNRESHKEEQYFGPGTRLTVT.

The chain employs TRBV11-2 and TRBJ2-7, with unresolved D. Germline-derived CDR1 and CDR2 are SGHAT and FQNNGV. The CDR3 totals 15 residues. V lost 0 bases and J 0 bases, leaving 9 bases between the germline ends. CDR3 sequence reads: CASSLDLGSSYEQYF. The CDR3 DNA follows: TGTGCCAGCAGCTTAGATTTGGGAAGCTCCTACGAGCAGTACTTC. The full variable domain, its missing parts supplied by reference TRBV11-2 and TRBJ2-7, is EAGVAQSPRYKIIEKRQSVAFWCNPISGHATLYWYQQILGQGPKLLIQFQNNGVVDDSQLPKDRFSAERLKGVDSTLKIQPAKLEDSAVYLCASSLDLGSSYEQYFGPGTRLTVT.

This clonotype was picked up a small number of times. The chain joins TRBV7-9 to TRBJ2-7; no clear D. CDR3 length: 12 amino acids. Germline V gene lookup returns CDR1 SEHNR and CDR2 FQNEAQ (reference sequence). Trimming left V 5 bases short and J 5 bases short, with 10 bases between. Here the CDR3 reads CASSAPINEQYF. CDR3 sequence (DNA): TGTGCCAGCAGCGCACCCATAAACGAGCAGTACTTC.

This clonotype was seen a few times. The chain joins TRBV5-6 to TRBJ2-6; TRBD1 agrees at 7 bases. Trimming cost V 4 bases and J 0 bases; bases outside gene matches: 7. From germline, CDR1 is SGHDT and CDR2 YYEEEE. The CDR3 sequence is 17 residues long. DNA for the CDR3: TGTGCCAGCAGCAGGGACAGAAGAAACTCTGGGGCCAACGTCCTGACTTTC. This translates into CASSRDRRNSGANVLTF.

This clonotype occurred a few times. This chain connects TRBV10-3 to TRBJ2-7; TRBD2 might be the D (6 bases). Germline V lookup: CDR1 ENHRY, CDR2 SYGVKD. This CDR3 contains 14 residues. Deletions cut 2 bases from V and 6 bases from J, with 14 bases between. This CDR3 reads CAISEPDYWAEQYF. The CDR3 coding sequence is TGTGCCATCAGTGAGCCGGACTATTGGGCCGAGCAGTACTTC.

This clonotype has ten or more counts. The chain combines TRBV27 with TRBJ2-7; no reliable D call. Germline CDR1 reads MNHEY; CDR2 reads SMNVEV (reference sequence). The V and J ends lost 5 bases and 6 bases respectively, with 14 bases between them. CDR3 length: 13 amino acids. For the CDR3, the DNA is TGTGCCAGCAGTCTGGGGAAGACGGTCGAGCAGTACTTC. Its translation is CASSLGKTVEQYF.

The CDR3 reads CASRRQGIGETQYF. The CDR3 DNA reads TGTGCCAGCAGGCGACAGGGAATCGGGGAGACCCAGTACTTC. The chain links TRBV6-5 to TRBJ2-5; the match to TRBD1 covers 7 bases. The junction had 9 bases not matched to a gene; V was cut back by 6 bases and J by 5 bases. This CDR3 is 14 amino acids long. CDR1 MNHEY and CDR2 SVGAGI come from the germline V gene.

There are many counts of this clonotype. The chain carries TRBV7-9 and TRBJ2-7; D is uncertain. Per the germline V gene, CDR1 is SEHNR and CDR2 is FQNEAQ (reference sequence). V was shortened by 5 bases and J by 5 bases, with 13 bases between the two germline ends. This CDR3 contains 13 residues. CDR3 nucleotide sequence: TGTGCCAGCAGCCCCAAGTCCCGGGACGAGCAGTACGTC. The encoded protein is CASSPKSRDEQYV.

This clonotype came up many times. The chain is built from TRBV7-8 and TRBJ1-5; the D gene is possibly TRBD1 (5 bases). Germline values: CDR1 SGHVS, CDR2 FQNEAQ. The CDR3 contains 14 residues. V was cut by 0 bases and J by 6 bases, with 9 bases left in between. In DNA, the CDR3 is TGTGCCAGCAGCTTAGCCAGGGATGTTCAGCCCCAGCATTTT. Translation: CASSLARDVQPQHF.

This sequence joins TRBV3-1 and TRBJ2-2, with D perhaps matching TRBD1 (5 bases). The CDR3 is 15 amino acids. The V end was cut by 4 bases, the J end by 9 bases, with 18 bases between. Germline V CDR1 and CDR2: LGHDT, YNNKEL (reference sequence). CDR3 DNA: TGTGCCAGCAGCCGAAGCCACAGGTTTTTCCGGGAGCTGTTTTTT. This gives the protein CASSRSHRFFRELFF. Complete variable domain (other parts from reference TRBV3-1 and TRBJ2-2): DTAVSQTPKYLVTQMGNDKSIKCEQNLGHDTMYWYKQDSKKFLKIMFSYNNKELIINETVPNRFSPKSPDKAHLNLHINSLELGDSAVYFCASSRSHRFFRELFFGEGSRLTVL.

This clonotype appeared many times. V gene TRBV7-2 combines with J gene TRBJ2-1; tentatively, D is TRBD2 (6 bases). V was clipped by 7 bases and J by 4 bases, with 17 bases between them. Germline V lookup: CDR1 SGHTA, CDR2 FQGNSA. The length of the CDR3 is 15 residues. CDR3 coding DNA: TGTGCCAGCAACCGCCGGGACTCCTTTTACAATGAGCAGTTCTTC. Translation: CASNRRDSFYNEQFF.

The rearrangement links TRBV12-5 to TRBJ2-5; 7 bases map to TRBD1. V was clipped by 2 bases and J by 2 bases; unmatched bases: 5. Looked up from germline, CDR1 is LGHNT and CDR2 is FRNRAP. The CDR3 has 15 amino acids. The CDR3 coding sequence is TGTGCTAGTGGTTTGTCGACAGGGTGGCAAGAGACCCAGTACTTC. Its protein is CASGLSTGWQETQYF.

CDR3 DNA sequence: TGTGCCAGCTGGAACGGACAGCTAAGACACTACACCTTC. Protein sequence: CASWNGQLRHYTF. The chain carries TRBV6-5 and TRBJ1-2, with D perhaps matching TRBD1 (6 bases). The CDR3 extends over 13 amino acids. The V and J ends lost 8 bases and 10 bases respectively, with 20 bases between them. Germline lookup yields CDR1 MNHEY and CDR2 SVGAGI.

The chain employs TRBV4-2 and TRBJ2-2; the D is unclear. The V end was cut by 1 base, the J end by 6 bases, with 6 bases between. The CDR3 runs 13 residues. The germline V gene has CDR1 LGHNA and CDR2 YNFKEQ. The CDR3 protein is CASSQVISGELFF. CDR3 in DNA: TGTGCCAGCAGCCAAGTAATATCCGGGGAGCTGTTTTTT.